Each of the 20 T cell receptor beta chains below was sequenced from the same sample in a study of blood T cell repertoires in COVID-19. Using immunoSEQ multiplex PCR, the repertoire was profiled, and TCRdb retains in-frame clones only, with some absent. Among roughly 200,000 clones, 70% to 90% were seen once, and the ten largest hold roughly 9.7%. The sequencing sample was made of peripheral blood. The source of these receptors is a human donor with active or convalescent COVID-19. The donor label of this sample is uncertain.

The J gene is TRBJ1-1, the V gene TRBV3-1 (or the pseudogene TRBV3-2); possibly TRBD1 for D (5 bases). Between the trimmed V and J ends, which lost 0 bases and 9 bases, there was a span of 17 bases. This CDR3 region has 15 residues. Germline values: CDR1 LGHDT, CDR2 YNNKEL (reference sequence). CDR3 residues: CASSQDPSSGGKAFF. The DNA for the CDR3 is TGTGCCAGCAGCCAAGATCCTTCAAGCGGGGGAAAAGCTTTCTTT.

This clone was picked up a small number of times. DNA of the CDR3: TGCGCCAGCAGCTTGGAACTAGCGGGACGCTCCTCCTACGAGCAGTACTTC. Translating gives CASSLELAGRSSYEQYF. The chain has TRBV5-1 and TRBJ2-7; 10 positions agree with TRBD2. This CDR3 is 17 amino acids long. The germline V gene encodes CDR1 SGHRS and CDR2 YFSETQ. J lost 0 bases, V lost 0 bases, and 6 bases had no gene match.

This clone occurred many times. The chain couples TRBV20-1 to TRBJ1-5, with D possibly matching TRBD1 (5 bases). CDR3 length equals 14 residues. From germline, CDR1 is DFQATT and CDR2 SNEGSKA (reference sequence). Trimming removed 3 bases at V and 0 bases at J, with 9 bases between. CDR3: CSASPTDSNQPQHF. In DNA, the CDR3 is TGCAGTGCTAGTCCGACAGATAGCAATCAGCCCCAGCATTTT.

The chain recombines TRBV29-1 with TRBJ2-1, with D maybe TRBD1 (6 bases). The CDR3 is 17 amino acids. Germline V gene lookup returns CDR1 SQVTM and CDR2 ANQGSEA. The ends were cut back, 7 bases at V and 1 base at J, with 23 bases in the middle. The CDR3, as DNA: TGCAGCGCCACAAAGCAGAGGAGAGGGGGTTCCTACAATGAGCAGTTCTTC. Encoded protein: CSATKQRRGGSYNEQFF.

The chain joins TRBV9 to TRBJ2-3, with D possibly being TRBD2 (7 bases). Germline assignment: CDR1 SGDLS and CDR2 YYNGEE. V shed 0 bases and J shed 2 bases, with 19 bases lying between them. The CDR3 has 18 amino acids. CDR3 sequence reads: CASSVGGRGARVTDTQYF. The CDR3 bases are TGTGCCAGCAGCGTAGGGGGCCGGGGGGCGAGGGTCACAGATACGCAGTATTTT. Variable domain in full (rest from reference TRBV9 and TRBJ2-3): DSGVTQTPKHLITATGQRVTLRCSPRSGDLSVYWYQQSLDQGLQFLIQYYNGEERAKGNILERFSAQQFPDLHSELNLSSLELGDSALYFCASSVGGRGARVTDTQYFGPGTRLTVL.

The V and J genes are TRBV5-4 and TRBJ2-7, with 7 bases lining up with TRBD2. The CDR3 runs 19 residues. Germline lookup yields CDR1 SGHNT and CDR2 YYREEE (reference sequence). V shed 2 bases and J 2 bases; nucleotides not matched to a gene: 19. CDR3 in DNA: TGTGCCAGCAGCTTTCGTCCCCTAGCCGCGGGAGTGGGGCCCTACGAGCAGTACTTC. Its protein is CASSFRPLAAGVGPYEQYF.

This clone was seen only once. The CDR3 DNA is TGTGCCACCAGTGATTTTCCTTACACTGAAGCTTTCTTT. As protein: CATSDFPYTEAFF. The genes are TRBV24-1 and TRBJ1-1, with D unresolved. The CDR3 is made up of 13 amino acids. The germline CDR1 and CDR2 sequences are KGHDR and SFDVKD. V was pared by 1 base and J by 3 bases, with 5 bases between.

This CDR3 is CASTQGGGPNEQFF. The CDR3 nucleotides read TGTGCCAGCACCCAAGGGGGGGGGCCCAATGAGCAGTTCTTC. This rearrangement joins TRBV7-9 to TRBJ2-1; tentatively, D is TRBD2 (7 bases). There are 14 residues in the CDR3. Germline values: CDR1 SEHNR, CDR2 FQNEAQ (reference sequence). Between the trimmed V and J ends, which lost 7 bases and 6 bases, there was a span of 16 bases.

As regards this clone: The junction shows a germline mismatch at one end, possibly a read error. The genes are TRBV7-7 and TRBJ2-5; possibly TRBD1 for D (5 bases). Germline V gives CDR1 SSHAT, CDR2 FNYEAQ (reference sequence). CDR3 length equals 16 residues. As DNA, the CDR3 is TGTGCTAGCAGCTTAGCCCCGACAGAGTACCAAGAGACCCAGTACTTC. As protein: CASSLAPTEYQETQYF.

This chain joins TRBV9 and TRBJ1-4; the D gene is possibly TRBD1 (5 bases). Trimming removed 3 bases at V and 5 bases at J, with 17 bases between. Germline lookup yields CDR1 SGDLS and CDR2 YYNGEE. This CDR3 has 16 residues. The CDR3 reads CASSAGTRAGNEKLFF. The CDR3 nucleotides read TGTGCCAGCAGCGCCGGGACCAGGGCGGGGAATGAAAAACTGTTTTTT. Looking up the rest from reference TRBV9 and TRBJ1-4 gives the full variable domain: DSGVTQTPKHLITATGQRVTLRCSPRSGDLSVYWYQQSLDQGLQFLIQYYNGEERAKGNILERFSAQQFPDLHSELNLSSLELGDSALYFCASSAGTRAGNEKLFFGSGTQLSVL.

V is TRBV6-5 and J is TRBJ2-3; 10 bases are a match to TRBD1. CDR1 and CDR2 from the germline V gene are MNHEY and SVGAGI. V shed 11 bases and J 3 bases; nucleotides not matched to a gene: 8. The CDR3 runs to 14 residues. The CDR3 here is CAASGDRGTDTQYF. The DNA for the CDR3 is TGTGCCGCCTCCGGGGACAGGGGAACAGATACGCAGTATTTT.

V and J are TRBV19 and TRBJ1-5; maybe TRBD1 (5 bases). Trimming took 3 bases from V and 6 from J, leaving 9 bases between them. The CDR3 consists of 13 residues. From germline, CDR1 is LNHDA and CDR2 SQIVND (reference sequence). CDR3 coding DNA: TGTGCCAGTAGTATTGGGACTGTTCAGCCCCAGCATTTT. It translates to CASSIGTVQPQHF.

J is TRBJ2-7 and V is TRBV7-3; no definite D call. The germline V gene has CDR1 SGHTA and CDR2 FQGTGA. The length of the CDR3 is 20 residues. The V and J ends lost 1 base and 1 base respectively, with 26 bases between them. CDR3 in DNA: TGTGCCAGCAGCTTAAGTTTCTGGCCCTTCATGCTCCGTCAGTCCTACGAGCAGTACTTC. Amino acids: CASSLSFWPFMLRQSYEQYF.

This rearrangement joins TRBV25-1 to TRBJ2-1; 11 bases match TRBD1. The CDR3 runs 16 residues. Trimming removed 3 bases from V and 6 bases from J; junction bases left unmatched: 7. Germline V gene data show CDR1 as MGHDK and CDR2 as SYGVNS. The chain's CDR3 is CASSDPPGTGGNEQFF. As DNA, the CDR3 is TGTGCCAGCAGTGACCCTCCCGGGACAGGGGGCAATGAGCAGTTCTTC. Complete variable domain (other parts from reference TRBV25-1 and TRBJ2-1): EADIYQTPRYLVIGTGKKITLECSQTMGHDKMYWYQQDPGMELHLIHYSYGVNSTEKGDLSSESTVSRIRTEHFPLTLESARPSHTSQYLCASSDPPGTGGNEQFFGPGTRLTVL.

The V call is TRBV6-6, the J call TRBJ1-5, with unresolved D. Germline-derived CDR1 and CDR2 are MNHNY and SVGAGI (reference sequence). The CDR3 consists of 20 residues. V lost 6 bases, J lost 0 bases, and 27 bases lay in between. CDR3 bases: TGTGCCAGCAGCCCCGTAAGGTGGTTCACAGCCAGCATTAGCAATCAGCCCCAGCATTTT. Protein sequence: CASSPVRWFTASISNQPQHF.

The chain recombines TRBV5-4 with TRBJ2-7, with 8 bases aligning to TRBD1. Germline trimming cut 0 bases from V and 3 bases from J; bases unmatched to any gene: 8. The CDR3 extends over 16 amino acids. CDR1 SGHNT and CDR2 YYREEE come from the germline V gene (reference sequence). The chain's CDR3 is CASSLDLGQAGYEQYF. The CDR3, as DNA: TGTGCCAGCAGCTTGGATCTGGGACAGGCTGGCTACGAGCAGTACTTC.

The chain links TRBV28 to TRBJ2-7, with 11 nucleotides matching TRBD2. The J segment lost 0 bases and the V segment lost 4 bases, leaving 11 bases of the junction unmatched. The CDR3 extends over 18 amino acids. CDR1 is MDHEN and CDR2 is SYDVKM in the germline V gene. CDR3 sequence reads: CASSSPLSSGGLSYEQYF. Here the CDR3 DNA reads TGTGCCAGCAGTTCCCCCCTTTCTAGCGGGGGGCTCTCCTACGAGCAGTACTTC.

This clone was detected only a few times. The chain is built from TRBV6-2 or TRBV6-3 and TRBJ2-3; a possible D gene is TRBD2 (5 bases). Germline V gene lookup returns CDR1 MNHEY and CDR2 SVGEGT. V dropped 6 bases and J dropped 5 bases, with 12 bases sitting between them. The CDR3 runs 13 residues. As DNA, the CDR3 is TGTGCCAGCAGCGGACTGGCCGGAGATACGCAGTATTTT. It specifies CASSGLAGDTQYF.

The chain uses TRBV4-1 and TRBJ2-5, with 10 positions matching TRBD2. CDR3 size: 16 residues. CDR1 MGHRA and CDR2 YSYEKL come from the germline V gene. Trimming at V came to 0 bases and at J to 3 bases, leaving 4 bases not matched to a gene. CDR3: CASSQDERGGEETQYF. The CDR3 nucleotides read TGCGCCAGCAGCCAAGATGAGCGGGGGGGCGAAGAGACCCAGTACTTC.

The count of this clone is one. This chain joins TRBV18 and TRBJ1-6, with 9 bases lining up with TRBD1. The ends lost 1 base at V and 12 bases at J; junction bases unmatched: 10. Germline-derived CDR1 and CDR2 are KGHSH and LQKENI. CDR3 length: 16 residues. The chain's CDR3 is CASSPLPDRGDVPLHF. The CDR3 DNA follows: TGTGCCAGCTCACCACTCCCCGACAGGGGGGACGTACCCCTCCACTTT.